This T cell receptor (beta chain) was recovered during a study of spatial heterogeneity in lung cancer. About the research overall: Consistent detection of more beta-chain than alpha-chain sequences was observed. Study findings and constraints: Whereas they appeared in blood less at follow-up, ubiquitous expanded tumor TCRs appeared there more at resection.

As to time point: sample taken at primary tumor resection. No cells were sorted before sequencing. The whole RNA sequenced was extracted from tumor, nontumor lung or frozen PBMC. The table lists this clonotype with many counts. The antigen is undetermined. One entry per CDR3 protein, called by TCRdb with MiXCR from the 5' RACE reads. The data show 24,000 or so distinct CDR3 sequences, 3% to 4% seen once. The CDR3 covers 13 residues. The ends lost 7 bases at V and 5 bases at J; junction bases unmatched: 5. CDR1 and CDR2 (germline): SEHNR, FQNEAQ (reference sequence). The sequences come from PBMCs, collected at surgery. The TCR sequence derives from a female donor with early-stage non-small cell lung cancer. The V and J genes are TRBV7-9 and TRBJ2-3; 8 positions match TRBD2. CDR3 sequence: CASTVSGIDTQYF. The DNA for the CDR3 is TGTGCCAGCACCGTTAGCGGGATAGATACGCAGTATTTT.